These T cell receptor beta chains were read from a single sample in a study of T cells after yellow fever vaccination. MiXCR was run by TCRdb on the 5' RACE reads, yielding one entry per CDR3 protein. Here the sample spans 400,000 or so distinct CDR3 sequences, about 6.2% being singletons. The material sequenced was PBMCs, taken 5 days after the yellow fever booster vaccination. These receptors came from a man aged 25-45 years who received the YFV17D yellow fever vaccine. The CDR3 runs from the conserved cysteine through the conserved F or W. A D gene is named only where the DNA matches it firmly. Clone size is given for some rows only: seen once, a few or many times, or a class if the clone is expanded.

V: TRBV2
D: NA
J: TRBJ1-5
size: many
CDR3: CASSRRDWNQPQHF
DNA: TGTGCCAGCAGCCGGAGGGATTGGAATCAGCCCCAGCATTTT

V: TRBV5-1
D: TRBD2
J: TRBJ2-5
size: many
CDR3: CASSPSGSWETQYF
DNA: TGCGCCAGCAGCCCCAGCGGGAGTTGGGAGACCCAGTACTTC

V: TRBV6-1
D: NA
J: TRBJ1-5
size: many
CDR3: CASSPTGGNQPQHF
DNA: TGTGCCAGCAGTCCCACAGGAGGCAATCAGCCCCAGCATTTT

V: TRBV10-1
D: NA
J: TRBJ2-1
size: NA
CDR3: CASSVGSWNEQLF
DNA: TGCGCCAGCAGTGTAGGGAGTTGGAATGAGCAGTTATTC

V: TRBV7-6
D: TRBD2
J: TRBJ2-3
size: few
CDR3: CASSLSSGRAFPQTQYF
DNA: TGTGCCAGCAGCTTAAGTAGCGGGAGGGCCTTCCCCCAGACGCAGTATTTT

V: TRBV6-5
D: NA
J: TRBJ1-2
size: NA
CDR3: CASGDSRATYGYTF
DNA: TGTGCCAGCGGCGACAGCCGGGCCACCTATGGCTACACCTTC

V: TRBV10-1
D: NA
J: TRBJ2-5
size: few
CDR3: CASSESTTYQETQYF
DNA: TGCGCCAGCAGTGAGTCTACTACGTACCAAGAGACCCAGTACTTC

V: TRBV15
D: TRBD2
J: TRBJ2-5
size: few
CDR3: CATSRKGTSGIETQYF
DNA: TGTGCCACCAGCAGGAAGGGGACTAGCGGGATTGAGACCCAGTACTTC

V: TRBV10-3
D: NA
J: TRBJ2-1
size: NA
CDR3: CATNRENEQFF
DNA: TGTGCCACTAACAGGGAAAATGAGCAGTTCTTC

V: TRBV20-1
D: TRBD1
J: TRBJ2-1
size: NA
CDR3: CSSGKRQGRMNEQFF
DNA: TGCAGTTCCGGAAAGCGACAGGGAAGAATGAATGAGCAGTTCTTC

V: TRBV20-1
D: TRBD2
J: TRBJ2-7
size: NA
CDR3: CSAREGGNLGLEQYF
DNA: TGCAGTGCTAGAGAGGGGGGGAATTTAGGCCTGGAGCAGTACTTC

V: TRBV4-3
D: NA
J: TRBJ1-6
size: NA
CDR3: CASSQDPGAVDSPLHF
DNA: TGCGCCAGCAGCCAAGACCCGGGTGCGGTTGATTCACCCCTCCACTTT

V: TRBV28
D: NA
J: TRBJ2-1
size: many
CDR3: CASSFSSNEQFF
DNA: TGTGCCAGCAGTTTTTCCAGCAATGAGCAGTTCTTC

V: TRBV7-2
D: NA
J: TRBJ1-2
size: NA
CDR3: CASSLGQPSGGYTF
DNA: TGTGCCAGCAGCTTAGGCCAACCCTCGGGCGGCTACACCTTC

V: TRBV14
D: NA
J: TRBJ2-5
size: NA
CDR3: CASSQVGGGLETQYF
DNA: TGTGCCAGCAGCCAAGTAGGCGGCGGTTTAGAGACCCAGTACTTC

V: TRBV30
D: NA
J: TRBJ2-7
size: few
CDR3: CAWSRRQLRQYF
DNA: TGTGCCTGGAGTCGGAGACAGCTCCGGCAGTACTTC

V: TRBV12-3/TRBV12-4
D: TRBD1
J: TRBJ2-2
size: many
CDR3: CASSWTGNTGELFF
DNA: TGTGCCAGCAGTTGGACAGGGAACACCGGGGAGCTGTTTTTT

V: TRBV7-9
D: NA
J: TRBJ1-5
size: NA
CDR3: CASSIGGVNQPQHF
DNA: TGTGCCAGCAGCATAGGTGGGGTGAATCAGCCCCAGCATTTT

V: TRBV20-1
D: NA
J: TRBJ2-2
size: many
CDR3: CSARDHVGSGTGELFF
DNA: TGCAGTGCTAGAGATCACGTGGGATCGGGCACCGGGGAGCTGTTTTTT

V: TRBV7-2
D: NA
J: TRBJ2-3
size: NA
CDR3: CASSLAYNTDTQYF
DNA: TGTGCCAGCAGCTTAGCGTACAACACAGATACGCAGTATTTT

V: TRBV20-1
D: NA
J: TRBJ2-1
size: many
CDR3: CSARGTKTEPLTVF
DNA: TGCAGTGCTAGAGGGACAAAGACAGAACCCCTTACGGTCTTC

V: TRBV3-1
D: NA
J: TRBJ2-7
size: many
CDR3: CASSQDHRVGEQYF
DNA: TGTGCCAGCAGCCAAGATCACAGGGTGGGAGAGCAGTACTTC

V: TRBV20-1
D: NA
J: TRBJ2-5
size: NA
CDR3: CSARPRTVKETQYF
DNA: TGCAGTGCTAGACCACGGACTGTGAAAGAGACCCAGTACTTC

V: TRBV13
D: NA
J: TRBJ1-2
size: NA
CDR3: CASSRTGNGYTF
DNA: TGTGCCAGCAGTCGAACAGGGAATGGCTACACCTTC

V: TRBV28
D: NA
J: TRBJ1-1
size: few
CDR3: CASSLKNTEAFF
DNA: TGTGCCAGCAGTTTGAAGAACACTGAAGCTTTCTTT

V: TRBV12-3/TRBV12-4
D: NA
J: TRBJ2-4
size: NA
CDR3: CASTRDSVRDIQYF
DNA: TGTGCCAGCACCCGTGACTCCGTCCGGGACATTCAGTACTTC

V: TRBV20-1
D: NA
J: TRBJ1-4
size: many
CDR3: CSAPVRGGSTNEKLFF
DNA: TGCAGTGCCCCCGTGCGGGGTGGTAGCACTAATGAAAAACTGTTTTTT

V: TRBV20-1
D: NA
J: TRBJ2-1
size: NA
CDR3: CSATTLSNNEQFF
DNA: TGCAGTGCTACTACTTTGTCCAACAATGAGCAGTTCTTC

V: TRBV20-1
D: NA
J: TRBJ1-6
size: NA
CDR3: CSAGRAGGSPLHF
DNA: TGCAGTGCAGGCAGGGCAGGAGGTTCACCCCTCCACTTT

V: TRBV7-2
D: TRBD1
J: TRBJ1-6
size: few
CDR3: CASSSTGSSSYNSPLHF
DNA: TGTGCCAGCAGCTCGACAGGGTCGAGCTCCTATAATTCACCCCTCCACTTT

V: TRBV12-3/TRBV12-4
D: NA
J: TRBJ2-2
size: many
CDR3: CASSPGRGPTGELFF
DNA: TGTGCCAGCAGTCCCGGAAGAGGGCCCACCGGGGAGCTGTTTTTT

V: TRBV7-2
D: NA
J: TRBJ2-4
size: NA
CDR3: CASSLGQGNIQYF
DNA: TGTGCCAGCAGCTTAGGCCAGGGGAACATTCAGTACTTC

V: TRBV20-1
D: TRBD2
J: TRBJ2-1
size: few
CDR3: CSAPPSGRSNYEQFF
DNA: TGCAGTGCTCCCCCTAGCGGGAGATCGAACTATGAGCAGTTCTTC

V: TRBV7-9
D: NA
J: TRBJ2-1
size: many
CDR3: CASSPKSGGYYNEQFF
DNA: TGTGCCAGCAGCCCGAAATCAGGGGGGTACTACAATGAGCAGTTCTTC

V: TRBV7-8
D: NA
J: TRBJ2-3
size: many
CDR3: CASRRESTDTQYF
DNA: TGTGCCAGCAGAAGAGAAAGCACAGATACGCAGTATTTT

V: TRBV7-2
D: NA
J: TRBJ2-7
size: few
CDR3: CASSPSAPSYEQYF
DNA: TGTGCCAGCAGCCCTTCTGCACCATCCTACGAGCAGTACTTC